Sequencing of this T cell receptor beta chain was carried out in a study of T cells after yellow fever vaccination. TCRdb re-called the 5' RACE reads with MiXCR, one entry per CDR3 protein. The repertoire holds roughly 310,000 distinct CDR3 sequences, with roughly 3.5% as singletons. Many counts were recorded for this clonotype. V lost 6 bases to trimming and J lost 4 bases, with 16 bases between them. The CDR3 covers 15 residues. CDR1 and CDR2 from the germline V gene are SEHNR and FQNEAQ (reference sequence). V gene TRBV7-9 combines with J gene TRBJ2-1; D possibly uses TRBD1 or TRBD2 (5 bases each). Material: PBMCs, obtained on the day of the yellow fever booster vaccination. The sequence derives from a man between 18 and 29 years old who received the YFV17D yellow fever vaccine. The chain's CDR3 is CASSLSGRGYNEQFF. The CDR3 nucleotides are TGTGCCAGCAGTTTGTCAGGGAGAGGGTACAATGAGCAGTTCTTC. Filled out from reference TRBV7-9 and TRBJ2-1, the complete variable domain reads DTGVSQNPRHKITKRGQNVTFRCDPISEHNRLYWYRQTLGQGPEFLTYFQNEAQLEKSRLLSDRFSAERPKGSFSTLEIQRTEQGDSAMYLCASSLSGRGYNEQFFGPGTRLTVL.